Sequencing of this T cell receptor beta chain was carried out in a study of CD8 T cells in ankylosing spondylitis. The study, taken as a whole, reports: In synovial fluid and blood from reactive arthritis, some motif variants were previously reported. There was a TCR beta motif, made of eight highly homologous variants, that appeared characteristic of ankylosing spondylitis blood.

The authors made TCR beta libraries by quantitative 5'-RACE with molecular barcodes. TCRdb passed the 5' RACE reads through MiXCR, listing each CDR3 protein once. The table records fewer than 400,000 distinct CDR3 sequences, approximately 20% of them present only once. This clonotype was counted only a few times. Its antigen is as yet unknown. Per germline, CDR1 SGDLS and CDR2 YYNGEE. This CDR3 spans 14 amino acids. The ends lost 0 bases at V and 4 bases at J; junction bases unmatched: 2. This chain links TRBV9 with TRBJ2-7; 9 nucleotides line up with TRBD1. What was sequenced was blood, either unsorted or a sorted T cell fraction (not recorded which). This receptor was identified in a male donor with ankylosing spondylitis. The DNA for the CDR3 is TGTGCCAGCAGCGTAGGGGACAGGGATTACGAGCAGTACTTC. Its translation: CASSVGDRDYEQYF.